This T cell receptor beta chain was identified during a study of identical twins. The V and J ends lost 5 bases and 10 bases respectively, with 18 bases between them. The germline V gene has CDR1 SEHNR and CDR2 FQNEAQ (reference sequence). The CDR3 sequence is 14 residues long. The authors used template switching to add a universal primer site and gave cDNA unique molecular identifiers. One entry per CDR3 protein results from TCRdb running MiXCR on the 5' RACE reads. The data hold approximately 500,000 distinct CDR3 sequences, with 20% to 30% observed a single time. This same sample was also part of a study on T cells expressing NK-cell markers. This second report adds: The eight sequenced donors comprised seven who were HCMV-seropositive and one who was seronegative. Among the experiments, several used an anti-gamma-delta TCR antibody to restrict sorting to alpha-beta TCR T cells. Expanded NKG2C+ T cell clones were not confirmed as HCMV-specific.

The chain carries TRBV7-9 and TRBJ2-1, with a weak D call TRBD2 (6 bases). The receptor was derived from a woman aged 18-35 years in good health. The sequencing input was CD4+ T cells sorted from blood. CDR3 bases: TGTGCCAGCAGCCTTCCGGGACTTCAGAAGGAGCAGTTCTTC. This encodes CASSLPGLQKEQFF.